The rows below give T cell receptor beta chains drawn from one sample of a study of beta chain features in type 1 diabetes. TCRdb keeps only in-frame clones here, not all; method: immunoSEQ multiplex PCR. The data contain around 600,000 clones, under 15% of them seen just once; the ten biggest clones take up 0.09% to 0.15%. The specimen was naive CD4+ T cells from blood. These receptors all stem from a young man with type 1 diabetes. Each CDR3 is given with its conserved first and last residue. The D gene is left open where the match is weak. Expanded clones get a size class; other rows say once, few or many, or leave the size out.

>NA|NA|TRBV29-1|TRBJ2-6
CSVGSNSGANVLTF
TGCAGCGTGGGAAGTAACTCTGGGGCCAACGTCCTGACTTTC
>NA|NA|TRBV7-9|TRBJ1-4
CASRPRVGNEKLFF
TGTGCCAGCAGGCCAAGAGTAGGGAATGAAAAACTGTTTTTT
>NA|few|TRBV9|TRBJ1-2
CASSVVGGDYGYTF
TGTGCCAGCAGCGTAGTCGGGGGAGACTATGGCTACACCTTC
>TRBD1|few|TRBV18|TRBJ1-5
CASSQGQNQPQHF
TGTGCCAGCTCACAGGGACAGAATCAGCCCCAGCATTTT
>TRBD1|few|TRBV29-1|TRBJ2-6
CSVTDRAGANVLTF
TGCAGCGTTACAGACAGGGCTGGGGCCAACGTCCTGACTTTC
>TRBD1|NA|TRBV5-6|TRBJ2-1
CASDRGLSYNEQFF
TGTGCCAGTGACAGGGGTCTCTCCTACAATGAGCAGTTCTTC
>TRBD2|NA|TRBV19|TRBJ2-1
CASSPASGRSYNEQFF
TGTGCCAGCTCCCCCGCTAGCGGGAGGTCCTACAATGAGCAGTTCTTC
>NA|few|TRBV5-4|TRBJ2-7
CASSLAGGTYEQYF
TGTGCCAGCAGCTTGGCAGGTGGGACCTACGAGCAGTACTTC
>NA|NA|TRBV9|TRBJ1-3
CASSVSPGDGNTIYF
TGTGCCAGCAGCGTATCTCCGGGGGACGGAAACACCATATATTTT
>NA|NA|TRBV9|TRBJ2-5
CASSPPHSETQYF
TGTGCCAGCAGCCCTCCTCATTCGGAGACCCAGTACTTC
>TRBD1|few|TRBV5-1|TRBJ2-7
CASSLERGRGEQYF
TGCGCCAGCAGCTTGGAGAGGGGGCGAGGCGAGCAGTACTTC
>NA|NA|TRBV7-8|TRBJ1-5
CASSLEGHSNQPQHF
TGTGCCAGCAGCTTAGAAGGGCATAGCAATCAGCCCCAGCATTTT
>TRBD1|NA|TRBV5-6|TRBJ1-1
CASSLGDSPFYTEAFF
TGTGCCAGCAGCCTAGGGGACAGCCCCTTCTACACTGAAGCTTTCTTT
>NA|few|TRBV6-1|TRBJ2-1
CASSALSGASYNEQFF
TGTGCCAGCAGTGCACTTAGCGGCGCCTCCTACAATGAGCAGTTCTTC
>NA|NA|TRBV5-1|TRBJ2-3
CASSPSVTRTDTQYF
TGCGCCAGCAGCCCCAGCGTGACCCGCACAGATACGCAGTATTTT
>TRBD2|few|TRBV28|TRBJ2-3
CASYSAGGLTDTQYF
TGTGCCAGCTACAGCGCGGGGGGCCTCACAGATACGCAGTATTTT
>NA|NA|TRBV2|TRBJ1-1
CASSEGSRNTEAFF
TGTGCCAGCAGTGAAGGGTCCAGGAACACTGAAGCTTTCTTT
>NA|NA|TRBV6-5|TRBJ2-3
CASRRILTDTQYF
TGTGCCAGCAGGAGGATTCTAACCGATACGCAGTATTTT
>NA|few|TRBV2|TRBJ2-4
CASSEPGTPGLAKNIQYF
TGTGCCAGCAGTGAACCCGGGACACCGGGGCTAGCCAAAAACATTCAGTACTTC
>NA|NA|TRBV7-2|TRBJ2-7
CASSPRGSSYEQYF
TGTGCCAGCAGCCCCCGGGGATCTTCCTACGAGCAGTACTTC
>TRBD1|NA|TRBV7-9|TRBJ1-6
CASSLVTGVDSPLHF
TGTGCCAGCAGCTTAGTAACAGGGGTGGATTCACCCCTCCACTTT
>NA|NA|TRBV5-1|TRBJ2-7
CASSLDSITYEQYF
TGCGCCAGCAGCTTGGACAGTATAACCTACGAGCAGTACTTC
>TRBD1|NA|TRBV5-1|TRBJ2-1
CASSSLGQGYNEQFF
TGCGCCAGCAGCTCCCTGGGACAGGGTTACAATGAGCAGTTCTTC
>TRBD1|few|TRBV10-3|TRBJ1-5
CAISGTGDNQPQHF
TGTGCCATCAGTGGGACAGGTGACAATCAGCCCCAGCATTTT
>NA|NA|TRBV6-5|TRBJ1-2
CASSPGGLAYGYTF
TGTGCCAGCAGCCCGGGGGGACTGGCCTATGGCTACACCTTC
>TRBD1|NA|TRBV9|TRBJ1-5
CASGTGSNQPQHF
TGTGCCAGCGGGACAGGGAGTAATCAGCCCCAGCATTTT
>NA|few|TRBV2|TRBJ1-5
CASSSRVQNQPQHF
TGTGCCAGCAGTAGTAGGGTTCAGAATCAGCCCCAGCATTTT
>NA|few|TRBV11-1|TRBJ2-1
CASSLVLANEQFF
TGTGCCAGCAGCTTAGTACTAGCCAATGAGCAGTTCTTC
>NA|NA|TRBV6-5|TRBJ2-7
CASSYGVSYEQYF
TGTGCCAGCAGTTACGGCGTCTCCTACGAGCAGTACTTC
>NA|NA|TRBV19|TRBJ1-1
CASSMSGEEAFF
TGTGCCAGTAGTATGTCTGGGGAAGAAGCTTTCTTT
>NA|few|TRBV29-1|TRBJ2-1
CSVGAGISEQFF
TGCAGCGTTGGGGCAGGGATCAGCGAGCAGTTCTTC
>NA|NA|TRBV5-6|TRBJ2-1
CASSLRWGEQFF
TGTGCCAGCAGCTTGAGATGGGGTGAGCAGTTCTTC
>NA|NA|TRBV6-1|TRBJ2-1
CASRRGWNEQFF
TGTGCCAGCAGAAGGGGTTGGAATGAGCAGTTCTTC
>TRBD1|NA|TRBV6-6|TRBJ1-5
CASSQWDSRNQPQHF
TGTGCCAGCAGTCAATGGGACAGCCGCAATCAGCCCCAGCATTTT
>NA|NA|TRBV7-9|TRBJ2-3
CASSLFWGPGADTQYF
TGTGCCAGCAGCTTATTCTGGGGGCCGGGGGCAGATACGCAGTATTTT
>TRBD1|few|TRBV25-1|TRBJ1-6
CASSEGDRELSPLHF
TGTGCCAGCAGTGAAGGTGACAGGGAGCTTTCACCCCTCCACTTT
>TRBD1|few|TRBV4-3|TRBJ1-4
CASSQAFGQGSEKLFF
TGCGCCAGCAGCCAAGCTTTCGGACAGGGTAGTGAAAAACTGTTTTTT
>NA|NA|TRBV27|TRBJ2-7
CASSLNYRSYEQYF
TGTGCCAGCAGTTTAAATTACAGGTCCTACGAGCAGTACTTC